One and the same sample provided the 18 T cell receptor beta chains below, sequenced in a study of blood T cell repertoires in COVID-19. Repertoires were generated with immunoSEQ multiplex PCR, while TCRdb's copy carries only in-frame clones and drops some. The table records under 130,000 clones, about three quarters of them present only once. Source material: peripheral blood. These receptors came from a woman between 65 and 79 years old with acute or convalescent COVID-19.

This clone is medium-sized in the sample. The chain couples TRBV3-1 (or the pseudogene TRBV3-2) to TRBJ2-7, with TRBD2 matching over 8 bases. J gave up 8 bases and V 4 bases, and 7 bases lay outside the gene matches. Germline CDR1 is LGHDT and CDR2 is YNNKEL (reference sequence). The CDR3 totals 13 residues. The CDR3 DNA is TGTGCCAGCAGCCCGGGGGGGGCAGGGAAGCAGTACTTC. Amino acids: CASSPGGAGKQYF.

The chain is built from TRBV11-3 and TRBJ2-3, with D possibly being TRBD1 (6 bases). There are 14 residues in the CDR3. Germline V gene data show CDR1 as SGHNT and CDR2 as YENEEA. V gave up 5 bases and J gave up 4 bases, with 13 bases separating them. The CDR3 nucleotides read TGTGCCAGCAGCCGAAGGGGGATATCAGATACGCAGTATTTT. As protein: CASSRRGISDTQYF.

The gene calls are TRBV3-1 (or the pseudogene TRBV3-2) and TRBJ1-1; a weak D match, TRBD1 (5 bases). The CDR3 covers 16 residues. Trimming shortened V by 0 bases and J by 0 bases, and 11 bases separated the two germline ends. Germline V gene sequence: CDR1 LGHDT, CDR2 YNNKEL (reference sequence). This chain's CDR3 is CASSQEGTKMNTEAFF. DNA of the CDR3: TGTGCCAGCAGCCAAGAGGGGACTAAAATGAACACTGAAGCTTTCTTT.

The DNA of the CDR3 is TGTGCCAGCAGCTTATCGCCTAGCGGGGGGATGGCCGGGGAGCTGTTTTTT. It yields the protein CASSLSPSGGMAGELFF. This chain links TRBV7-6 with TRBJ2-2, with 11 bases matching TRBD2. Per the germline V gene, CDR1 is SGHVS and CDR2 is FNYEAQ. CDR3 size: 17 residues. Losses at the gene ends were 2 bases for V and 6 bases for J; bases not matched to a gene: 8.

This CDR3 reads CASSRGGQPNEKLFF. In DNA, the CDR3 is TGCGCCAGCAGCCGAGGGGGACAGCCGAATGAAAAACTGTTTTTT. The rearrangement uses TRBV4-1 and TRBJ1-4; 7 bases fit TRBD1. V shed 4 bases, J shed 5 bases, and the junction held 7 bases outside the gene matches. This CDR3 spans 15 amino acids. Germline V lookup: CDR1 MGHRA, CDR2 YSYEKL.

CDR3 in amino acids: CSVERDKNTEAFF. For the CDR3, the DNA is TGCAGCGTTGAGAGGGATAAGAACACTGAAGCTTTCTTT. The gene calls are TRBV29-1 and TRBJ1-1; no firm D call. The CDR3 covers 13 residues. V lost 3 bases and J 1 base, leaving 9 bases between the germline ends. In germline, CDR1 is SQVTM, CDR2 ANQGSEA.

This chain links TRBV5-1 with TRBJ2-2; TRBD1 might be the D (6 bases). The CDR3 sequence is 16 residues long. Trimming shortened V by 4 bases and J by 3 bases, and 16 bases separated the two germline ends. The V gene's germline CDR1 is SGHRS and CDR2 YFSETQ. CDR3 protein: CASSLGPNRDTGELFF. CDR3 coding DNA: TGCGCCAGCAGCCTGGGCCCGAACAGGGACACCGGGGAGCTGTTTTTT.

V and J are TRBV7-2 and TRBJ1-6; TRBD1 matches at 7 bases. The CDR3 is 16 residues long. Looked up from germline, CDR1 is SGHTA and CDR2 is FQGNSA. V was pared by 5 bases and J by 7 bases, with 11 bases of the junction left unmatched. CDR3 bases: TGTGCCAGCAGCCTTAACGGACAGGCCCGGAATTCACCCCTCCACTTT. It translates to CASSLNGQARNSPLHF.

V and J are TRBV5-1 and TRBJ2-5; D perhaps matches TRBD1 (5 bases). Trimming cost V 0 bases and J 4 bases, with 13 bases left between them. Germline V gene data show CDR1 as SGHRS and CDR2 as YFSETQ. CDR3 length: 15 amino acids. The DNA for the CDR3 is TGCGCCAGCAGCTTGGGAACAGGCCGTGGAGAGACCCAGTACTTC. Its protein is CASSLGTGRGETQYF. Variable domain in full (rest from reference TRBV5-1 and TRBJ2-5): KAGVTQTPRYLIKTRGQQVTLSCSPISGHRSVSWYQQTPGQGLQFLFEYFSETQRNKGNFPGRFSGRQFSNSRSEMNVSTLELGDSALYLCASSLGTGRGETQYFGPGTRLLVL.

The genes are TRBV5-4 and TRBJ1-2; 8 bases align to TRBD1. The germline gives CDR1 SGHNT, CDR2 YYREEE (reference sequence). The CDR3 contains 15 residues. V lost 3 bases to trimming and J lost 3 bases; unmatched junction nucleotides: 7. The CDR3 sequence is CASSSEQGEHYGYTF. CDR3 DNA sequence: TGTGCCAGCAGCTCAGAACAGGGGGAACACTATGGCTACACCTTC.

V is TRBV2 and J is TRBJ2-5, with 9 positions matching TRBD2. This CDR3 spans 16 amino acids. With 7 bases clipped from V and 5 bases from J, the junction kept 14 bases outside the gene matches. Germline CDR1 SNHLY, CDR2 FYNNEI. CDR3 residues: CASTIPISSGAETQYF. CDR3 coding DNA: TGTGCCAGCACCATACCCATTTCTAGCGGGGCGGAGACCCAGTACTTC.

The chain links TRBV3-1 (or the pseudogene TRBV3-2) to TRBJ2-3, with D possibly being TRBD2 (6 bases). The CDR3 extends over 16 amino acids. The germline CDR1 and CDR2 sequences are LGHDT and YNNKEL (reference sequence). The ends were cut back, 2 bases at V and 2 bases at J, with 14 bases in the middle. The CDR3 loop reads CASSQSPGGATDTQYF. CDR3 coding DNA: TGTGCCAGCAGCCAAAGCCCCGGCGGGGCCACAGATACGCAGTATTTT.

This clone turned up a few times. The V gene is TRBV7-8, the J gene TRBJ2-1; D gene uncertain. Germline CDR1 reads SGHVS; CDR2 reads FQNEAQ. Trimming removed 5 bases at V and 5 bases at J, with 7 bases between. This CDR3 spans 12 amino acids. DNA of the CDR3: TGTGCCAGCAGCCCCCCAAACAATGAGCAGTTCTTC. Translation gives CASSPPNNEQFF.

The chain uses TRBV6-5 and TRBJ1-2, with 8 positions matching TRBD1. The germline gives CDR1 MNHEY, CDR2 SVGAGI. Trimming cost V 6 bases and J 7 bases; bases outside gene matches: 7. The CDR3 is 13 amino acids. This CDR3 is CASSLDRAGGYTF. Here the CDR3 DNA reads TGTGCCAGCAGCCTGGACAGGGCAGGTGGCTACACCTTC.

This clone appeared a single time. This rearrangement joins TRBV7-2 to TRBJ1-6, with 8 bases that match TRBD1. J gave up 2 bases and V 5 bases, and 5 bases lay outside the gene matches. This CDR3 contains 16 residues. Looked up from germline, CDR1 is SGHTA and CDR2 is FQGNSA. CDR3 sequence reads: CASSIRGPAYNSPLHF. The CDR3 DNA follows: TGTGCCAGCAGCATCAGGGGGCCGGCCTATAATTCACCCCTCCACTTT.

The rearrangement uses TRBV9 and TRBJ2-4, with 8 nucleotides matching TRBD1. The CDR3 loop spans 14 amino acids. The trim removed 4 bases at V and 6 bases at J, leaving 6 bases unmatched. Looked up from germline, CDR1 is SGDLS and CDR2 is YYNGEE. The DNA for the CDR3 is TGTGCCAGCAGCTCCTCTGGACAGGGAAACATTCAGTACTTC. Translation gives CASSSSGQGNIQYF.

The CDR3 loop reads CASSVRGNTEAFF. Written as DNA, the CDR3 is TGTGCCAGCAGTGTAAGAGGGAACACTGAAGCTTTCTTT. J is TRBJ1-1 and V is TRBV2; D is unresolved. The CDR3 loop spans 13 amino acids. Trimming pared 4 bases from V and 1 base from J, leaving 7 bases between. Germline values: CDR1 SNHLY, CDR2 FYNNEI.

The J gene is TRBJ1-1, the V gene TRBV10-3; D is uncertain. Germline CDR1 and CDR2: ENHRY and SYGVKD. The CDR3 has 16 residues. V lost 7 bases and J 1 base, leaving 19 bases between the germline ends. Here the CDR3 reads CAINRDDLLGNTEAFF. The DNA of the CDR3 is TGTGCCATCAATCGGGATGACCTATTGGGGAACACTGAAGCTTTCTTT.